The rows below give T cell receptor beta chains drawn from one sample of a study of cytotoxic CD8 clonotypes in ibrutinib-treated CLL. The table came from immunoSEQ multiplex PCR; TCRdb's copy has only in-frame clones and leaves some out. The sample lists tens of thousands of clones; roughly two thirds were seen once. The input for sequencing was PBMCs, taken after 12 months of ibrutinib treatment. The receptors shown here come from a human donor with chronic lymphocytic leukemia. The CDR3 runs from the conserved cysteine through the conserved F or W. Each record gives: J gene, V gene, CDR3 protein.

J gene: TRBJ2-7; V gene: TRBV5-1; CDR3 protein: CASSLAGDEQYF
J gene: TRBJ1-1; V gene: TRBV7-9; CDR3 protein: CASSQGFGAGDTEAFF
J gene: TRBJ1-1; V gene: TRBV6-6; CDR3 protein: CASSYSQGVTNTEAFF
J gene: TRBJ1-4; V gene: TRBV6-1; CDR3 protein: CASRGSNEKLFF
J gene: TRBJ2-4; V gene: TRBV6-5; CDR3 protein: CASSYSAGGNIQYF
J gene: TRBJ1-6; V gene: TRBV9; CDR3 protein: CASSAYSSYNSPLHF
J gene: TRBJ1-1; V gene: TRBV6-5; CDR3 protein: CASSSLPRGTEAFF
J gene: TRBJ2-7; V gene: TRBV11-3; CDR3 protein: CASSLDMESLQYF
J gene: TRBJ1-5; V gene: TRBV9; CDR3 protein: CASSVGINQPQHF
J gene: TRBJ2-5; V gene: TRBV19; CDR3 protein: CASSINPGGETQYF
J gene: TRBJ2-7; V gene: TRBV19; CDR3 protein: CASSKGGWGDFEQYF
J gene: TRBJ2-1; V gene: TRBV6-1; CDR3 protein: CASSAVSGGDNEQFF
J gene: TRBJ1-4; V gene: TRBV5-1; CDR3 protein: CASSLDAGATNEKLFF
J gene: TRBJ2-7; V gene: TRBV11-2; CDR3 protein: CASSLGQENYEQYF